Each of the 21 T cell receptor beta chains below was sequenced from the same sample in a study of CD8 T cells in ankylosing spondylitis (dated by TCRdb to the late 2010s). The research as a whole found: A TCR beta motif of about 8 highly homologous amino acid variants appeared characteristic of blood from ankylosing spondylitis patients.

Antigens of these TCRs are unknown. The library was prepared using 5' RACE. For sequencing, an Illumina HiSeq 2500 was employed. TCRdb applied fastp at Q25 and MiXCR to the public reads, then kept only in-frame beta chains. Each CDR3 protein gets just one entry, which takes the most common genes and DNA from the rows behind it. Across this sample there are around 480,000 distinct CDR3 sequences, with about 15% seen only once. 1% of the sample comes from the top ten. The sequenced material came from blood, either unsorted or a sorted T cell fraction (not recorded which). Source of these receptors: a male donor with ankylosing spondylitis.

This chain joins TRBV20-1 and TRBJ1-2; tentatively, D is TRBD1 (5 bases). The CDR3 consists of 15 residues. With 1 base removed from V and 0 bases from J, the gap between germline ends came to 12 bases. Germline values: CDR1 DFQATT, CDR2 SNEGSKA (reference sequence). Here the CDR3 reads CSARVTAYSNYGYTF. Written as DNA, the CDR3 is TGCAGTGCTAGAGTGACAGCTTATTCTAACTATGGCTACACCTTC.

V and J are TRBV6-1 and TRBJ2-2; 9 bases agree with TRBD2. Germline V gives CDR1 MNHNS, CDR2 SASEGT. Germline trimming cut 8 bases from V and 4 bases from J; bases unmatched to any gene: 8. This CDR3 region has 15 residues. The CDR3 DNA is TGTGCCAGCCGGAACCTAGCGGGAAGCACCGGGGAGCTGTTTTTT. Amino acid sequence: CASRNLAGSTGELFF.

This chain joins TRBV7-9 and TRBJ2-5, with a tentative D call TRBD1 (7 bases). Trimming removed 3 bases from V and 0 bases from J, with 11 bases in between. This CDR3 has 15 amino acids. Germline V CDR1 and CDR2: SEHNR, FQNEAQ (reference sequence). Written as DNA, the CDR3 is TGTGCCAGCAGCTTCCCCAGGGGGGACCAAGAGACCCAGTACTTC. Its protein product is CASSFPRGDQETQYF. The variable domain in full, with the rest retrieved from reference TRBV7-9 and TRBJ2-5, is DTGVSQNPRHKITKRGQNVTFRCDPISEHNRLYWYRQTLGQGPEFLTYFQNEAQLEKSRLLSDRFSAERPKGSFSTLEIQRTEQGDSAMYLCASSFPRGDQETQYFGPGTRLLVL.

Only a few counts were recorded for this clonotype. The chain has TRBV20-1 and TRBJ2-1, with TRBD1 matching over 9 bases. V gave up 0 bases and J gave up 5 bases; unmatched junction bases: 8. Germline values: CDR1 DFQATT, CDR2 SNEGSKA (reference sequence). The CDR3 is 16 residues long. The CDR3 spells CSAREVGQGNHNEQFF. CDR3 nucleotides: TGCAGTGCTAGAGAAGTCGGACAGGGGAATCACAATGAGCAGTTCTTC.

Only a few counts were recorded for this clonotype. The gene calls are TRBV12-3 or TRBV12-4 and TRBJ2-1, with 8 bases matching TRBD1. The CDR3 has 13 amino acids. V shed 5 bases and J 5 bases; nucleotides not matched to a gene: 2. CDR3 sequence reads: CASSETGDNEQFF. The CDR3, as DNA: TGTGCCAGCAGTGAGACAGGGGACAATGAGCAGTTCTTC.

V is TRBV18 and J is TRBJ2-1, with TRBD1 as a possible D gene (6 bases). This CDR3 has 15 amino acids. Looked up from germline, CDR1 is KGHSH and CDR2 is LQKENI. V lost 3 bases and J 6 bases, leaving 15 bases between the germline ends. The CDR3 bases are TGTGCCAGCTCACCCGGGACACAAAGGGTCAATGAGCAGTTCTTC. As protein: CASSPGTQRVNEQFF.

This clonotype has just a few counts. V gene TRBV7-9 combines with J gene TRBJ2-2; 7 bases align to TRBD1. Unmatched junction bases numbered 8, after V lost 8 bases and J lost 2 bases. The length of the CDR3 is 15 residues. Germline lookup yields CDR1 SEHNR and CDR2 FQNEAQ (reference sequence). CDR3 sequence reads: CASGKRDRNTGELFF. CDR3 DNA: TGTGCCAGCGGAAAGAGGGACAGAAACACCGGGGAGCTGTTTTTT.

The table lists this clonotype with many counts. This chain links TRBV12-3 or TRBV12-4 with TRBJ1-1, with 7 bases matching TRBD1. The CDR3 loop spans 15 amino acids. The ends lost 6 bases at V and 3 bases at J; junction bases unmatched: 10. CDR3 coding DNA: TGTGCCAGCAGATCCCAGGGACAGATGCACACTGAAGCTTTCTTT. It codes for CASRSQGQMHTEAFF.

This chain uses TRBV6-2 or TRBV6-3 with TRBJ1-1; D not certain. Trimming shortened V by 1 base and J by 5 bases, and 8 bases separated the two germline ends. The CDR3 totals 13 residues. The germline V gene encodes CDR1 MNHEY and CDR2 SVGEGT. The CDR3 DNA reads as TGTGCCAGCAGTTACTTCGGGGTTACTGAAGCTTTCTTT. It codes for CASSYFGVTEAFF.

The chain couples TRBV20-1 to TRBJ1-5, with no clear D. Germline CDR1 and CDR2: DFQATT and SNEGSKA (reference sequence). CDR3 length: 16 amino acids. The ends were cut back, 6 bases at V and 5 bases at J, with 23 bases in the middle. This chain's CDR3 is CSAIHRGIGYDQPQHF. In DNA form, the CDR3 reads TGCAGTGCGATACATCGGGGTATAGGCTATGATCAGCCCCAGCATTTT.

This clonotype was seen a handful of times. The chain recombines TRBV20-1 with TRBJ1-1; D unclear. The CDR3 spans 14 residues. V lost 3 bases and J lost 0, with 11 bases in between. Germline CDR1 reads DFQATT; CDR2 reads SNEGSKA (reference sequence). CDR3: CSASIQMLNTEAFF. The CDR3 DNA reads TGCAGTGCTAGCATTCAAATGTTGAACACTGAAGCTTTCTTT.

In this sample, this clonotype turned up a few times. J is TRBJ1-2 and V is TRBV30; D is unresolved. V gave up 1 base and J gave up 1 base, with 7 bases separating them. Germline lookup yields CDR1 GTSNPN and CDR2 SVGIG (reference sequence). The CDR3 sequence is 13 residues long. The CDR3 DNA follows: TGTGCCTGGAGTGGAGGACTTAACTATGGCTACACCTTC. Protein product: CAWSGGLNYGYTF.

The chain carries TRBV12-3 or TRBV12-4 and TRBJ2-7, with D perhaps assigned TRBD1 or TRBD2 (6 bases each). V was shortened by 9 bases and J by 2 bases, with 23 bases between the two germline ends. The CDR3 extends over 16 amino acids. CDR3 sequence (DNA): TGTGCCAGTAGTCCCGGGACATTTCGGGGGACCTACGAGCAGTACTTC. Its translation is CASSPGTFRGTYEQYF.

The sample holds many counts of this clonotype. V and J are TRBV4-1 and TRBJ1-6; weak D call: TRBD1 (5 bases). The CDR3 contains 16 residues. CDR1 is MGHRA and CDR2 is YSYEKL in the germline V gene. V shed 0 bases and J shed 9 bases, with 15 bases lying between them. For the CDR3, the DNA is TGCGCCAGCAGCCAAGATCGGGGCCTACGGGGTTCACCCCTCCACTTT. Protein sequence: CASSQDRGLRGSPLHF.

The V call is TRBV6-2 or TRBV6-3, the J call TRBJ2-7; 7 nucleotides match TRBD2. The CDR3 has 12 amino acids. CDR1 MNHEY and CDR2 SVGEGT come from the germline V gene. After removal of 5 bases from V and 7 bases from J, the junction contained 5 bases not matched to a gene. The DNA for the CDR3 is TGTGCCAGCAGTACCTGGGGAGGGGAGCAGTACTTC. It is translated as CASSTWGGEQYF.

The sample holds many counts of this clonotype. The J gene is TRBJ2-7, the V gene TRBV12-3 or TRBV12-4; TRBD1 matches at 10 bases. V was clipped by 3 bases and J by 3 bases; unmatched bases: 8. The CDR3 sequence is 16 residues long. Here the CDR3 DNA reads TGTGCCAGCAGTTTGGTCGCGGGACAGGGGAACTACGAGCAGTACTTC. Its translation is CASSLVAGQGNYEQYF.

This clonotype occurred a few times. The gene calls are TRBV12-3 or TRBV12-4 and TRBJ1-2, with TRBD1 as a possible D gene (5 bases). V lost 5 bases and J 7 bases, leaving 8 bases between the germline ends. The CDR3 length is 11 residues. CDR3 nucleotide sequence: TGTGCCAGCAGTCCAGGGATTGGCTACACCTTC. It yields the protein CASSPGIGYTF.

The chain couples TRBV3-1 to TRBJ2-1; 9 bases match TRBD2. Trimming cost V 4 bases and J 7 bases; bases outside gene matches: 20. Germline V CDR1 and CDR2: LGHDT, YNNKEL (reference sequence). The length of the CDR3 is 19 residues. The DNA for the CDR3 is TGTGCCAGCAGCCTCTTTGGAAGGGGCGGGGGGGCTGCGGGGAATGAGCAGTTCTTC. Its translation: CASSLFGRGGGAAGNEQFF.

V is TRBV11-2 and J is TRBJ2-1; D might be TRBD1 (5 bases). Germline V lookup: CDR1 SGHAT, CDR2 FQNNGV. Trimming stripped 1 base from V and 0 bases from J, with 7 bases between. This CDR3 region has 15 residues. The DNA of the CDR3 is TGTGCCAGCAGCTTAGGGGGCAACTCCTACAATGAGCAGTTCTTC. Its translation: CASSLGGNSYNEQFF.

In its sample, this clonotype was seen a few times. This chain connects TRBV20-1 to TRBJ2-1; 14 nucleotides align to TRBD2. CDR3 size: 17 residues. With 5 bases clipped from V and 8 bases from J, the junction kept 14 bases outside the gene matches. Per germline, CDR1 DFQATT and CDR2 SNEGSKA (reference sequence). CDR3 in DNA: TGCAGTGCTTCTATGCGGACTAGCGGGAGGAAAGCGCATGAGCAGTTCTTC. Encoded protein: CSASMRTSGRKAHEQFF.

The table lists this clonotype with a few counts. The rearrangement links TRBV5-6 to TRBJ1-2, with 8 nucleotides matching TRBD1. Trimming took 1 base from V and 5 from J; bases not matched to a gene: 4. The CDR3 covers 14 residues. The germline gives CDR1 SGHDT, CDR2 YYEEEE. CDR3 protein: CASSLNRGYYGYTF. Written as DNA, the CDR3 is TGTGCCAGCAGCTTGAACAGGGGGTATTATGGCTACACCTTC.